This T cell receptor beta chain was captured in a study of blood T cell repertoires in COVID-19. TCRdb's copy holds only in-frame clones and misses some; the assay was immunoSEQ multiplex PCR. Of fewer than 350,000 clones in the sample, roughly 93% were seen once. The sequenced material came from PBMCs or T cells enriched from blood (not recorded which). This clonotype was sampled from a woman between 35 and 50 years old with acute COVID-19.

CDR3 coding DNA: TGTGCCTGGAGTGTTGGCCGGGGGGCGGCTCAGCCCCAGCATTTT. Translation: CAWSVGRGAAQPQHF. The chain combines TRBV30 with TRBJ1-5, with TRBD1 as a possible D gene (6 bases). CDR3 length: 15 residues. Trimming stripped 0 bases from V and 6 bases from J, with 15 bases between. CDR1 and CDR2 (germline): GTSNPN, SVGIG (reference sequence).